The clone carrying this T cell receptor beta chain was counted once. What it binds is unknown. Method: immunoSEQ multiplex PCR; TCRdb's copy keeps in-frame clones and lacks some. Among about 50,000 clones listed, approximately 87% were seen once. The source of the sample is a study of cytotoxic CD8 clonotypes in ibrutinib-treated CLL. Study information: Complete response was seen in 2 patients and partial in some 24; roughly twelve progressed and about 15 stayed remitted after a median about six years. The response samples were taken once patients had been treated for a median of approximately 12 months, range 6 to 36. Per sample, productive templates averaged approximately 260,000 and productive rearrangements averaged around 100,000. General study findings and limits: Under treatment, the uncommon public clonotypes either contracted or remained stable.

There are 13 residues in the CDR3. Germline loops: CDR1 MRHNA, CDR2 SNTAGT. Trimming stripped 6 bases from V and 0 bases from J, with 8 bases between. Sample: PBMCs, taken after 24 months of ibrutinib treatment. This clonotype was sampled from a human donor with chronic lymphocytic leukemia. The V call is TRBV6-4, the J call TRBJ1-2; no clear D. CDR3 nucleotides: TGTGCCAGCAGCCCCGAAGCTAACTATGGCTACACCTTC. Protein product: CASSPEANYGYTF.